The clone carrying this TCR beta chain was observed at least ten times. These data come from a study of T cells in Graves' hyperthyroidism and ophthalmopathy. Regions amplified from RNA transcripts were the TCR beta CDR3 regions. A set of HTBI primers served as the primers for a first-round RT-PCR of the TCR CDR3. TCRdb ran MiXCR on the multiplex PCR reads and lists one entry per CDR3 protein. The data hold approximately 400,000 distinct CDR3 sequences, with approximately 15% observed a single time. The specimen sequenced was blood. The receptor's source is a woman aged 55-75 years with Graves' hyperthyroidism.

This CDR3 is CASSLRASGRDEQFF. The CDR3 DNA reads as TGCGCCAGCAGCTTGAGGGCCAGCGGGAGGGACGAGCAGTTCTTC. This chain links TRBV5-1 with TRBJ2-1; 10 bases are shared with TRBD2. The germline gives CDR1 SGHRS, CDR2 YFSETQ. The CDR3 runs 15 residues. With V trimmed by 1 base and J by 10 bases, 8 bases remained unmatched.